Sequencing of this T cell receptor (beta chain) was carried out in a study of CD8+ T cells in alopecia areata. The table lists this clone with a few counts. Investigators isolated RNA and reverse transcribed it into cDNA to act as the sequencing template. The method was immunoSEQ multiplex PCR; TCRdb's version includes in-frame clones alone and lacks a portion of them. The sample shows some 110,000 clones, 50% to 75% of them seen only once. Germline V lookup: CDR1 MDHEN, CDR2 SYDVKM. Trimming stripped 2 bases from V and 0 bases from J, with 8 bases between. The CDR3 runs 15 residues. Documented treatment: oral pan-JAK inhibitor, 5-10 mg twice daily. Researchers took lesional scalp punch biopsies and peripheral blood from people who were alopecia areata patients.

The sequence was collected from a human donor with alopecia areata. The chain has TRBV28 and TRBJ1-5; D call uncertain. The sample consisted of CD8+ T cells sorted from blood, taken at week 4, from a patient treated with tofacitinib. The CDR3 coding sequence is TGTGCCAGCAGTTTACTGGGTAATAGCAATCAGCCCCAGCATTTT. This encodes CASSLLGNSNQPQHF.